The T cell receptor (beta chain) described here comes from a study of T cell changes during pregnancy in multiple sclerosis. The V gene lost 4 bases and the J gene lost 3 bases, with 10 bases spanning the gap. The germline gives CDR1 SGHRS, CDR2 YFSETQ. CDR3 length equals 14 residues. Sequencing was performed with immunoSEQ multiplex PCR; in TCRdb, only in-frame clones are kept and a portion is missing. The sample carries 98,000 or so clones, 93% recorded once. The sequencing used peripheral blood, collected after pregnancy. This chain connects TRBV5-1 to TRBJ2-2; the D is unclear. This clonotype originated in a female donor with multiple sclerosis, enrolled in a pregnancy study. For the CDR3, the DNA is TGCGCCAGCAGCCTAGGCCTGGACACCGGGGAGCTGTTTTTT. Translated, it gives CASSLGLDTGELFF.